This T cell receptor beta chain was retrieved from a study of early T cells in non-severe SARS-CoV-2 infection. Turning to the study itself: Alpha and beta chains were unpaired, from unsorted whole-blood bulk RNA. Study conclusions and caveats: Database matching using VDJdb favored anti-spike CD8 responses, with private and CD4 specificities left missing.

This clonotype was recorded many times. What it binds is not known. The V end was cut by 2 bases, the J end by 1 base, with 5 bases between. Germline-derived CDR1 and CDR2 are SGHTA and FQGNSA. This CDR3 is 13 amino acids long. Researchers tagged individual cDNA molecules with unique molecular identifiers. TCRdb redid the calling of the 5' RACE reads with MiXCR, one entry per CDR3 protein. The data hold approximately 76,000 distinct CDR3 sequences, with about 10% observed a single time. V usage is TRBV7-2 and J usage is TRBJ1-1; D unclear. The source material was whole blood. The clonotype comes from an adult who was a healthcare worker with PCR-confirmed SARS-CoV-2 infection or an uninfected control (not recorded which). The CDR3 DNA sequence: TGTGCCAGCAGCTTAAGACGGAACACTGAAGCTTTCTTT. Residues: CASSLRRNTEAFF.